Below are 24 T cell receptor beta chains sequenced from a single sample in a study of radiotherapy plus CTLA-4 blockade in lung cancer. Repertoires were generated with immunoSEQ multiplex PCR, while TCRdb's copy carries only in-frame clones and drops some. In the table there are fewer than 150,000 clones, just under 80% of which are singletons. The source was peripheral blood, collected from a patient treated with radiotherapy plus ipilimumab. All receptors come from a human donor with non-small cell lung cancer who had a partial response to radiotherapy plus ipilimumab.

The chain links TRBV28 to TRBJ1-5; weak D call: TRBD1 (6 bases). Deletions cut 6 bases from V and 5 bases from J, with 8 bases between. Germline loops: CDR1 MDHEN, CDR2 SYDVKM. The CDR3 is 12 residues long. The CDR3 region is CASRTGHQPQHF. DNA for the CDR3: TGTGCCAGCAGGACAGGCCATCAGCCCCAGCATTTT.

The CDR3 sequence is CASALAGWEQFF. DNA for the CDR3: TGTGCCAGCGCATTAGCGGGATGGGAGCAGTTCTTC. The J gene is TRBJ2-1, the V gene TRBV7-2; TRBD2 agrees at 8 bases. Trimming cost V 8 bases and J 10 bases; bases outside gene matches: 7. The CDR3 covers 12 residues. Per the germline V gene, CDR1 is SGHTA and CDR2 is FQGNSA.

The CDR3 protein is CASTGVSTDTQYF. CDR3 coding DNA: TGTGCCAGCACAGGCGTTAGCACAGATACGCAGTATTTT. The chain links TRBV2 to TRBJ2-3; no reliable D call. The germline CDR1 and CDR2 sequences are SNHLY and FYNNEI. This CDR3 is built from 13 residues. Trimming pared 7 bases from V and 0 bases from J, leaving 8 bases between.

This clone has a single count. J is TRBJ2-3 and V is TRBV18; possible D gene TRBD2, 5 bases. Trimming shortened V by 1 base and J by 6 bases, and 20 bases separated the two germline ends. The CDR3 has 17 residues. CDR1 and CDR2 (germline): KGHSH, LQKENI. The CDR3, as DNA: TGTGCCAGCTCACCACAACTAGTGTATGATCGATCCGATACGCAGTATTTT. This gives the protein CASSPQLVYDRSDTQYF. Filled out from reference TRBV18 and TRBJ2-3, the complete variable domain reads NAGVMQNPRHLVRRRGQEARLRCSPMKGHSHVYWYRQLPEEGLKFMVYLQKENIIDESGMPKERFSAEFPKEGPSILRIQQVVRGDSAAYFCASSPQLVYDRSDTQYFGPGTRLTVL.

This chain connects TRBV18 to TRBJ2-7; maybe TRBD1 (6 bases). This CDR3 has 19 residues. The germline V gene encodes CDR1 KGHSH and CDR2 LQKENI. The V gene lost 2 bases and the J gene lost 2 bases, with 25 bases spanning the gap. The chain's CDR3 is CASSPLGPGQTRATYEQYF. The CDR3, as DNA: TGTGCCAGCTCACCATTGGGCCCTGGACAGACACGAGCTACCTACGAGCAGTACTTC. Full variable domain (remainder filled in from reference TRBV18 and TRBJ2-7): NAGVMQNPRHLVRRRGQEARLRCSPMKGHSHVYWYRQLPEEGLKFMVYLQKENIIDESGMPKERFSAEFPKEGPSILRIQQVVRGDSAAYFCASSPLGPGQTRATYEQYFGPGTRLTVT.

The rearrangement uses TRBV27 and TRBJ2-1, with a weak D call TRBD1 (6 bases). Germline assignment: CDR1 MNHEY and CDR2 SMNVEV (reference sequence). CDR3 length: 16 amino acids. V lost 4 bases and J 4 bases, leaving 17 bases between the germline ends. CDR3 DNA: TGTGCCAGCAGTTCAACCGGACAGAGGAGATACAATGAGCAGTTCTTC. As protein: CASSSTGQRRYNEQFF.

The chain recombines TRBV2 with TRBJ2-3; 12 nucleotides line up with TRBD2. This CDR3 region has 15 residues. V lost 2 bases to trimming and J lost 5 bases; unmatched junction nucleotides: 2. Germline CDR1 is SNHLY and CDR2 is FYNNEI. CDR3 loop: CASSELAGGGDTQYF. The CDR3 bases are TGTGCCAGCAGTGAACTAGCGGGAGGGGGAGATACGCAGTATTTT.

This chain connects TRBV28 to TRBJ2-1; 7 bases map to TRBD2. The CDR3 sequence is 15 residues long. Per germline, CDR1 MDHEN and CDR2 SYDVKM. The junction had 5 bases not matched to a gene; V was cut back by 6 bases and J by 0 bases. CDR3 DNA sequence: TGTGCCAGCAGACTTCTAGCGGACTCCTACAATGAGCAGTTCTTC. Translating it yields CASRLLADSYNEQFF.

The chain has TRBV7-4 and TRBJ1-5; D may be TRBD1 (6 bases). The CDR3 is 16 amino acids. The germline V gene has CDR1 SGHVT and CDR2 SQSDAQ. V lost 5 bases, J lost 5 bases, and 19 bases lay in between. CDR3 nucleotide sequence: TGTGCCAGCAGCCCCCTTTGGGGGCGATCTGATCAGCCCCAGCATTTT. This gives the protein CASSPLWGRSDQPQHF.

This chain connects TRBV7-9 to TRBJ2-1; TRBD2 matches at 7 bases. This CDR3 spans 14 amino acids. The J segment lost 6 bases and the V segment lost 5 bases, leaving 7 bases of the junction unmatched. From germline, CDR1 is SEHNR and CDR2 FQNEAQ (reference sequence). The CDR3 DNA sequence: TGTGCCAGCAGCCAAGGACTAGGGGCCAATGAGCAGTTCTTC. Residues: CASSQGLGANEQFF.

This chain joins TRBV5-4 and TRBJ1-5; D is perhaps TRBD1 (5 bases). The V end lost 3 bases, the J end lost 1 base, and 11 bases lay between the germline ends. CDR1 SGHNT and CDR2 YYREEE come from the germline V gene (reference sequence). This CDR3 spans 15 amino acids. The CDR3 loop reads CASSWGVGSNQPQHF. CDR3 DNA: TGTGCCAGCAGCTGGGGGGTGGGCAGCAATCAGCCCCAGCATTTT.

V usage is TRBV27 and J usage is TRBJ1-2, with D unresolved. This CDR3 region has 13 residues. The germline V gene encodes CDR1 MNHEY and CDR2 SMNVEV (reference sequence). V lost 4 bases, J lost 3 bases, and 9 bases lay in between. This CDR3 is CASSWRPDYGYTF. CDR3 sequence (DNA): TGTGCCAGCAGTTGGCGGCCAGACTATGGCTACACCTTC.

The V call is TRBV5-6, the J call TRBJ2-3; maybe TRBD1 (6 bases). V lost 7 bases, J lost 5 bases, and 14 bases lay in between. CDR3 length: 13 amino acids. The germline V gene has CDR1 SGHDT and CDR2 YYEEEE. The CDR3 region has the DNA TGTGCCAGCTCCATGGGGGCTCGAGATACGCAGTATTTT. Translating it yields CASSMGARDTQYF.

CDR3 in amino acids: CASNDGVGTGELFF. DNA for the CDR3: TGTGCCAGCAATGACGGGGTGGGCACCGGGGAGCTGTTTTTT. The J gene is TRBJ2-2, the V gene TRBV6-1, with D possibly TRBD2 on 5 matching bases. Germline CDR1 MNHNS, CDR2 SASEGT. CDR3 size: 14 residues. V was pared by 7 bases and J by 4 bases, with 13 bases between.

This clone was seen once. The V gene is TRBV7-6, the J gene TRBJ1-5, with 9 bases fitting TRBD1. Losses at the gene ends were 4 bases for V and 5 bases for J; bases not matched to a gene: 9. CDR1 and CDR2 from the germline V gene are SGHVS and FNYEAQ. CDR3 length equals 16 residues. CDR3: CASSSSGTGRDQPQHF. The CDR3, as DNA: TGTGCCAGCAGCTCCTCCGGGACAGGGAGGGATCAGCCCCAGCATTTT. The whole variable domain, filled in from reference TRBV7-6 and TRBJ1-5, reads GAGVSQSPRYKVTKRGQDVALRCDPISGHVSLYWYRQALGQGPEFLTYFNYEAQQDKSGLPNDRFSAERPEGSISTLTIQRTEQRDSAMYRCASSSSGTGRDQPQHFGDGTRLSIL.

This clone was observed once. The chain is built from TRBV5-5 and TRBJ1-4; D gene uncertain. CDR1 is SGHKS, CDR2 YYEKEE, per germline (reference sequence). The CDR3 extends over 16 amino acids. V was cut by 5 bases and J by 8 bases, with 22 bases left in between. The CDR3 loop reads CASSSQRASREEKLFF. The CDR3 DNA is TGTGCCAGCAGTTCACAGAGGGCCTCCCGGGAGGAAAAACTGTTTTTT. The full variable domain, in which reference TRBV5-5 and TRBJ1-4 provide the parts outside the CDR3, is DAGVTQSPTHLIKTRGQQVTLRCSPISGHKSVSWYQQVLGQGPQFIFQYYEKEERGRGNFPDRFSARQFPNYSSELNVNALLLGDSALYLCASSSQRASREEKLFFGSGTQLSVL.

This chain uses TRBV30 with TRBJ2-3, with D unclear. This CDR3 spans 13 amino acids. The V gene lost 3 bases and the J gene lost 5 bases, with 12 bases spanning the gap. Germline-derived CDR1 and CDR2 are GTSNPN and SVGIG (reference sequence). CDR3 in DNA: TGTGCCTGGAGCCAGCGCAAGGTAGATACGCAGTATTTT. Translated: CAWSQRKVDTQYF. The full variable domain, in which reference TRBV30 and TRBJ2-3 provide the parts outside the CDR3, is SQTIHQWPATLVQPVGSPLSLECTVEGTSNPNLYWYRQAAGRGLQLLFYSVGIGQISSEVPQNLSASRPQDRQFILSSKKLLLSDSGFYLCAWSQRKVDTQYFGPGTRLTVL.

The chain links TRBV6-1 to TRBJ1-1, with TRBD1 matching over 7 bases. CDR3 length: 14 residues. Germline trimming cut 5 bases from V and 0 bases from J; bases unmatched to any gene: 3. In germline, CDR1 is MNHNS, CDR2 SASEGT. The CDR3 loop is CASSKGALNTEAFF. CDR3 nucleotide sequence: TGTGCCAGCAGTAAGGGGGCCCTGAACACTGAAGCTTTCTTT.

V and J are TRBV6-5 and TRBJ1-4; D call uncertain. Germline values: CDR1 MNHEY, CDR2 SVGAGI. Trimming took off 7 bases at V and 10 bases at J, with 22 bases between the two ends. There are 15 residues in the CDR3. CDR3 in DNA: TGTGCCAGCAACAGTGCCCGATCTAACAGTGGAAAACTGTTTTTT. Translated: CASNSARSNSGKLFF.

The chain couples TRBV28 to TRBJ2-7; D is unresolved. CDR1 is MDHEN and CDR2 is SYDVKM in the germline V gene. The length of the CDR3 is 12 residues. Trimming removed 7 bases at V and 3 bases at J, with 10 bases between. The CDR3 loop is CASTDLNYEQYF. In DNA, the CDR3 is TGTGCCAGCACCGACTTAAACTACGAGCAGTACTTC. The full variable domain, its missing parts supplied by reference TRBV28 and TRBJ2-7, is DVKVTQSSRYLVKRTGEKVFLECVQDMDHENMFWYRQDPGLGLRLIYFSYDVKMKEKGDIPEGYSVSREKKERFSLILESASTNQTSMYLCASTDLNYEQYFGPGTRLTVT.

The rearrangement joins TRBV7-2 to TRBJ2-1, with TRBD2 identical over 8 bases. CDR3 length: 15 residues. V dropped 7 bases and J dropped 7; count of bases not matched to a gene: 12. Germline CDR1 is SGHTA and CDR2 is FQGNSA. In nucleotides, the CDR3 is TGTGCCAGCAACCTCCTAGCGGGTGGGGCGAATGAGCAGTTCTTC. It is translated as CASNLLAGGANEQFF.

V usage is TRBV7-2 and J usage is TRBJ2-1; TRBD2 might be the D (6 bases). The CDR3 spans 15 residues. Germline-derived CDR1 and CDR2 are SGHTA and FQGNSA. Trimming stripped 2 bases from V and 3 bases from J, with 11 bases between. CDR3: CASSLISGLYNEQFF. CDR3 nucleotides: TGTGCCAGCAGCTTAATAAGCGGGCTCTACAATGAGCAGTTCTTC.

The chain couples TRBV5-5 to TRBJ1-2; weak D call: TRBD1 (6 bases). V shed 4 bases and J shed 4 bases, with 14 bases lying between them. The CDR3 runs 14 residues. Germline values: CDR1 SGHKS, CDR2 YYEKEE (reference sequence). The CDR3 DNA reads as TGTGCCAGCAGCGTGACAGTAGGGGGCTATGGCTACACCTTC. This gives the protein CASSVTVGGYGYTF.

The chain is built from TRBV9 and TRBJ2-3; 9 nucleotides line up with TRBD2. The CDR3 spans 16 residues. V trimming: 2 bases; J trimming: 1 base; junction bases outside the gene matches: 5. Germline V gene sequence: CDR1 SGDLS, CDR2 YYNGEE. The CDR3 loop reads CASSVQTSGRTDTQYF. Written as DNA, the CDR3 is TGTGCCAGCAGCGTCCAGACTAGCGGCCGCACAGATACGCAGTATTTT.